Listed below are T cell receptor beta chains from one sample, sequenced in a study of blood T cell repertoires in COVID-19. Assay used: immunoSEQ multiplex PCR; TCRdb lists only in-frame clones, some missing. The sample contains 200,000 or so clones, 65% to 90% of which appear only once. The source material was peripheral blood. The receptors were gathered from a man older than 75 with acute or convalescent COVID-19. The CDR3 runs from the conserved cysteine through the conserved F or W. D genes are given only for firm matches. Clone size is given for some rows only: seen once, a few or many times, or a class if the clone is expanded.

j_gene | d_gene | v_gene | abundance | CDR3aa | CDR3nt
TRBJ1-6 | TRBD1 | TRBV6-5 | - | CASSTGTGGNSPLHF | TGTGCCAGCAGTACCGGGACAGGTGGTAATTCACCCCTCCACTTT
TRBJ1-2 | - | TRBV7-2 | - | CASSRGGGYGYTF | TGTGCCAGCAGCCGCGGAGGAGGGTATGGCTACACCTTC
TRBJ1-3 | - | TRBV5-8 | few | CASSSGGWSGNTIYF | TGTGCCAGCAGCTCCGGAGGGTGGTCTGGAAACACCATATATTTT
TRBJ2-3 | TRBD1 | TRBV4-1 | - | CASSQGQGKSTDTQYF | TGCGCCAGCAGCCAAGGACAGGGCAAGAGCACAGATACGCAGTATTTT
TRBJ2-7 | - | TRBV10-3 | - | CAISDSPAGAYEQYF | TGTGCCATCAGTGATAGTCCGGCAGGTGCCTACGAGCAGTACTTC
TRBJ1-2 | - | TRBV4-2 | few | CASSQTHRFAAGYTF | TGTGCCAGCAGCCAAACCCACAGGTTTGCGGCGGGCTACACCTTC
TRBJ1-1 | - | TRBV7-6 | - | CASSLGQRTEAFF | TGTGCCAGCAGCTTAGGACAGCGCACTGAAGCTTTCTTT
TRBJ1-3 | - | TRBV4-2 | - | CASSHPSEQSLSGNTIYF | TGTGCCAGCAGCCACCCCTCAGAACAGAGCCTCTCTGGAAACACCATATATTTT
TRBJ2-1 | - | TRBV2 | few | CASSNGYNEQFF | TGTGCCAGCAGTAACGGCTACAATGAGCAGTTCTTC
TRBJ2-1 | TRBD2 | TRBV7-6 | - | CASSLPSGASYNEQFF | TGTGCCAGCAGCTTACCTAGCGGGGCCTCCTACAATGAGCAGTTCTTC
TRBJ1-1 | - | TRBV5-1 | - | CASSLVGQWNTEAFF | TGCGCCAGCAGCTTGGTCGGACAGTGGAACACTGAAGCTTTCTTT
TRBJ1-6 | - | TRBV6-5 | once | CASSYSKAPRNSPLHF | TGTGCCAGCAGTTACTCGAAGGCACCCAGGAATTCACCCCTCCACTTT
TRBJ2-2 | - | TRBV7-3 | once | CASSLKGGTGELFF | TGTGCCAGCAGCTTAAAAGGAGGCACCGGGGAGCTGTTTTTT
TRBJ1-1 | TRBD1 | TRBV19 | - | CASYGQGAIMNTEAFF | TGTGCCAGCTACGGACAGGGGGCTATCATGAACACTGAAGCTTTCTTT
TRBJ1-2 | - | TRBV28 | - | CASRRERYGYTF | TGTGCCAGCAGGAGGGAGCGGTATGGCTACACCTTC
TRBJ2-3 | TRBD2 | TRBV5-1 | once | CASSLGASGHTDTQYF | TGCGCCAGCAGCTTGGGCGCTAGCGGGCACACAGATACGCAGTATTTT
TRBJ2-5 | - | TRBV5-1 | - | CASSLVGGLNQETQYF | TGCGCCAGCAGCTTGGTCGGGGGGCTGAACCAAGAGACCCAGTACTTC
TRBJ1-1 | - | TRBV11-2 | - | CASSLAHGVEAFF | TGTGCCAGCAGCTTAGCACACGGGGTTGAAGCTTTCTTT
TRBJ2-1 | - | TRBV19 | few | CASSIRRTVNSYNEQFF | TGTGCCAGTAGTATTCGCAGGACAGTAAATTCCTACAATGAGCAGTTCTTC
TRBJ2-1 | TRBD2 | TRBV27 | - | CASSLGPGLALDEQFF | TGTGCCAGCAGTTTAGGTCCGGGACTAGCGTTGGATGAGCAGTTCTTC
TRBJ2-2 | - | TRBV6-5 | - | CASSKGDGELFF | TGTGCCAGCAGTAAGGGAGACGGGGAGCTGTTTTTT
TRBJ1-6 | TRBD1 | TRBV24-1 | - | CATLRPGQGARNSPLHF | TGTGCCACCCTCCGACCGGGACAGGGGGCTAGGAATTCACCCCTCCACTTT
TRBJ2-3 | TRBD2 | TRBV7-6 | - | CASSLGLAGGADTQYF | TGTGCCAGCAGCTTAGGCCTAGCGGGGGGGGCAGATACGCAGTATTTT
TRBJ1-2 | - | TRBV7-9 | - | CASSQGRLYGYTF | TGTGCCAGCAGCCAGGGTCGCCTCTATGGCTACACCTTC
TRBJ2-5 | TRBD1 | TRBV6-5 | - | CASRKPTGEETQYF | TGTGCCAGCCGAAAACCCACAGGGGAAGAGACCCAGTACTTC
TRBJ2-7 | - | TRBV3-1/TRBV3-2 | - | CASSQRPREQYF | TGTGCCAGCAGCCAACGTCCGAGGGAGCAGTACTTC
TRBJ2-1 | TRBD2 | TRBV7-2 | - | CASSLSLAGYNEQFF | TGTGCCAGCAGCTTGTCACTAGCGGGTTACAATGAGCAGTTCTTC
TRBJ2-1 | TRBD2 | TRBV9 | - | CASSRTSGSTSYNEQFF | TGTGCCAGCAGCAGGACTAGCGGGAGCACCTCCTACAATGAGCAGTTCTTC
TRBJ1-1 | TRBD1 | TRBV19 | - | CASIRQGGNEAFF | TGTGCCAGTATCAGGCAGGGGGGTAATGAAGCTTTCTTT
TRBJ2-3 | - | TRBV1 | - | CTSSQPRPWDAGGLDAQYF | TGCACCAGCAGCCAACCACGACCCTGGGACGCGGGGGGCCTAGACGCGCAGTATTTT
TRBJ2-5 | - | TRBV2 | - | CASSGQYQETQYF | TGTGCCAGCAGTGGACAGTACCAAGAGACCCAGTACTTC
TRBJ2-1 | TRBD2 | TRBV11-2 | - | CASSGLAGGNEQFF | TGTGCCAGCAGCGGACTAGCGGGAGGGAATGAGCAGTTCTTC
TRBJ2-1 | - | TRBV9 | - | CASSVSPGDNEQFF | TGTGCCAGCAGCGTATCCCCAGGGGACAATGAGCAGTTCTTC
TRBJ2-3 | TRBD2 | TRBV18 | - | CASSPPGGTSVSDTQYF | TGTGCCAGCTCACCACCGGGTGGGACTAGCGTTTCAGATACGCAGTATTTT
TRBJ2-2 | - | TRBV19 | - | CASQLQGQINTGELFF | TGTGCCAGCCAATTACAGGGCCAAATCAACACCGGGGAGCTGTTTTTT
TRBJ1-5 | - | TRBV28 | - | CASSFRTGFNQPQHF | TGTGCCAGCAGTTTTCGCACAGGCTTCAATCAGCCCCAGCATTTT
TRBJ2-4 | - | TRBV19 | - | CASSMGLRIAKNIQYF | TGTGCCAGTAGTATGGGTTTGCGGATAGCCAAAAACATTCAGTACTTC
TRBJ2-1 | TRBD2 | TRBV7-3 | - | CASSLSPAGVSNEQFF | TGTGCCAGCAGCTTAAGTCCAGCGGGAGTCAGCAATGAGCAGTTCTTC
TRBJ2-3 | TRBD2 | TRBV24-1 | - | CATSDLVGLAGVYTQYF | TGTGCCACCAGTGACCTCGTCGGACTAGCGGGAGTATATACGCAGTATTTT
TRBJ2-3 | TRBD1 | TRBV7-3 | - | CASSLGWGQATDTQYF | TGTGCCAGCAGCTTGGGCTGGGGACAGGCGACAGATACGCAGTATTTT
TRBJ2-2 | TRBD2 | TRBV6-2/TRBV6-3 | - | CASSIIGLARTGELFF | TGTGCCAGCAGTATTATCGGACTAGCGCGCACCGGGGAGCTGTTTTTT
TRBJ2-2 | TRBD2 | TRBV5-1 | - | CASSLTSENTGELFF | TGCGCCAGCAGCTTAACTAGCGAGAACACCGGGGAGCTGTTTTTT
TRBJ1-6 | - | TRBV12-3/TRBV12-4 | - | CASSSDSNSPLHF | TGTGCCAGCAGTTCAGACAGCAATTCACCCCTCCACTTT
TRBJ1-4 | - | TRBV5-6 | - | CASSSRQAGGEKLFF | TGTGCCAGCAGCTCTCGACAGGCGGGGGGTGAAAAACTGTTTTTT
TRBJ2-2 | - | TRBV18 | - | CASSPQGDTGELFF | TGTGCCAGCTCACCACAGGGGGACACCGGGGAGCTGTTTTTT
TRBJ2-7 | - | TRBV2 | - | CASSEDSIYEQYF | TGTGCCAGCAGTGAAGATAGCATCTACGAGCAGTACTTC
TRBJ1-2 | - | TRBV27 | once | CASSLRGGYGYTF | TGTGCCAGCAGTTTGCGGGGCGGCTATGGCTACACCTTC
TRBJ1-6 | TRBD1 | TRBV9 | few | CASSARDRESSPLHF | TGTGCCAGCAGCGCCCGGGACAGGGAAAGTTCACCCCTCCACTTT
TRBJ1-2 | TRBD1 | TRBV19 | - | CASSSPGQGNYGYTF | TGTGCCAGTAGTTCGCCGGGACAGGGGAACTATGGCTACACCTTC
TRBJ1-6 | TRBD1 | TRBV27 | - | CASNQGGTYNSPLHF | TGTGCCAGCAACCAGGGGGGCACCTATAATTCACCCCTCCACTTT
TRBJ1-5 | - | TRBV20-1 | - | CSASGGQGQPQHF | TGCAGTGCTAGTGGGGGGCAAGGTCAGCCCCAGCATTTT
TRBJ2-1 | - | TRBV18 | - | CASSPAGYYNEQFF | TGTGCCAGCTCACCAGCAGGGTACTACAATGAGCAGTTCTTC
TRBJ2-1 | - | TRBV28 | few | CASNQGGISGTLDEQFF | TGTGCCAGCAATCAGGGGGGGATTAGCGGGACGCTGGATGAGCAGTTCTTC
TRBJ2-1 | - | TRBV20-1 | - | CSYRANNEQFF | TGCTCGTACAGGGCGAACAATGAGCAGTTCTTC
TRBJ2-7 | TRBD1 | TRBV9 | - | CASSERQGNEQYF | TGTGCCAGCAGCGAACGACAGGGGAACGAGCAGTACTTC
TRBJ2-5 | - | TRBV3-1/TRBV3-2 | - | CASSQGNPAAYQETQYF | TGTGCCAGCAGCCAAGGTAATCCAGCGGCGTACCAAGAGACCCAGTACTTC
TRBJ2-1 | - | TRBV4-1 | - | CASSPSAGFDNEQFF | TGCGCCAGCAGCCCTTCTGCAGGGTTCGACAATGAGCAGTTCTTC